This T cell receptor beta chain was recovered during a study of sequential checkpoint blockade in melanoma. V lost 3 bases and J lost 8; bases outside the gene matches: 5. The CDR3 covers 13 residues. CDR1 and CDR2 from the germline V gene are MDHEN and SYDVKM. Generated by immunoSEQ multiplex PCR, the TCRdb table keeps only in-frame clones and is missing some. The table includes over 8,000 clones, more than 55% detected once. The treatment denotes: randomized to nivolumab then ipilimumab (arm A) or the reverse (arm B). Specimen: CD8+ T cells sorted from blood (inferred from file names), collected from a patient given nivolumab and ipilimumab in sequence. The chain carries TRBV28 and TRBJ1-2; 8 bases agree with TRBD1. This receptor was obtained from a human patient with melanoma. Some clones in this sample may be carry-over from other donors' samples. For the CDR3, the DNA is TGTGCCAGCAGTTTCCAGGGGGCCGGAGGCTACACCTTC. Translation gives CASSFQGAGGYTF.